These 13 T cell receptor beta chains came from one sample sequenced in a study of graft-versus-host responses after intestinal transplantation. Responders (around 200,000, CFSE-labeled) met around 200,000 stimulators that were irradiated and violet-dye-labeled. TCRdb's table, derived via immunoSEQ multiplex PCR, lists solely in-frame clones and lacks some. The sample consists of 23,000 or so clones, 30% to 40% of them appearing once. The specimen was alloreactive CD8+ T cells from a mixed lymphocyte reaction culture, collected before intestinal transplant. The subset here: CFSE-low proliferating T cells sorted from approximately 6-day pre-transplant mixed lymphocyte reaction (GvH or HvG direction). The receptors derive from a human patient who received an intestinal transplant.

A few counts support this clone. The genes are TRBV7-9 and TRBJ1-2; D is unresolved. CDR3 size: 14 residues. CDR1 is SEHNR and CDR2 is FQNEAQ in the germline V gene (reference sequence). The V end lost 2 bases, the J end lost 8 bases, and 15 bases lay between the germline ends. The CDR3 is CASSLYQSADGYTF. CDR3 nucleotides: TGTGCCAGCAGCTTATACCAATCGGCTGACGGCTACACCTTC.

The rearrangement uses TRBV7-3 and TRBJ1-2; 10 nucleotides match TRBD1. CDR1 and CDR2 (germline): SGHTA, FQGTGA. This CDR3 comprises 17 residues. V lost 4 bases and J lost 0; bases outside the gene matches: 8. The CDR3 sequence is CASSSPGQGIPNYGYTF. CDR3 nucleotide sequence: TGTGCCAGCAGCTCCCCGGGACAGGGGATTCCTAACTATGGCTACACCTTC.

For this clone: A much more abundant neighbour one base away suggests this may be a read error. Other DNA sequences in this sample translate to the same CDR3. The chain couples TRBV6-5 to TRBJ2-7; no clear D gene. The CDR3 spans 12 residues. The V end lost 5 bases, the J end lost 3 bases, and 8 bases lay between the germline ends. Germline CDR1 reads MNHEY; CDR2 reads SVGAGI. The CDR3 protein is CASSETLYEQYF. CDR3 sequence (DNA): TGTGCCAGCAGTGAGACGCTCTACGAGCAGTACTTC.

In regard to this clone: Within the sample, other DNA sequences also encode this same CDR3. The rearrangement links TRBV7-6 to TRBJ2-3; D is possibly TRBD1 (6 bases). Trimming removed 5 bases at V and 3 bases at J, with 12 bases between. The CDR3 runs to 14 residues. Per the germline V gene, CDR1 is SGHVS and CDR2 is FNYEAQ. CDR3 in DNA: TGTGCCAGCAGCCTCTTAGGGGGAACAGATACGCAGTATTTT. This encodes CASSLLGGTDTQYF. The whole variable domain, filled in from reference TRBV7-6 and TRBJ2-3, reads GAGVSQSPRYKVTKRGQDVALRCDPISGHVSLYWYRQALGQGPEFLTYFNYEAQQDKSGLPNDRFSAERPEGSISTLTIQRTEQRDSAMYRCASSLLGGTDTQYFGPGTRLTVL.

V gene TRBV2 combines with J gene TRBJ1-5; perhaps TRBD1 as D (6 bases). In germline, CDR1 is SNHLY, CDR2 FYNNEI. The V and J ends lost 4 bases and 0 bases respectively, with 19 bases between them. CDR3 length: 18 residues. CDR3 nucleotide sequence: TGTGCCAGCAGTGTCACAGGACAGAAACCTTATAGCAATCAGCCCCAGCATTTT. Protein sequence: CASSVTGQKPYSNQPQHF.

This chain joins TRBV6-5 and TRBJ1-4; perhaps TRBD1 as D (5 bases). The CDR3 is made up of 13 amino acids. V dropped 6 bases and J dropped 6 bases, with 11 bases sitting between them. Germline assignment: CDR1 MNHEY and CDR2 SVGAGI. The chain's CDR3 is CASRLRADEKLFF. Written as DNA, the CDR3 is TGTGCCAGCAGACTCAGGGCGGATGAAAAACTGTTTTTT.

J is TRBJ2-3 and V is TRBV29-1, with 13 bases lining up with TRBD2. Germline loops: CDR1 SQVTM, CDR2 ANQGSEA. V shed 4 bases, J shed 0 bases, and the junction held 10 bases outside the gene matches. The CDR3 loop spans 18 amino acids. The CDR3 region is CSVVGWTSGGKSTDTQYF. The DNA of the CDR3 is TGCAGCGTTGTTGGGTGGACTAGCGGGGGAAAGAGCACAGATACGCAGTATTTT.

The rearrangement uses TRBV27 and TRBJ2-7; possibly TRBD1 or TRBD2 for D (5 bases each). The CDR3 consists of 13 residues. Per germline, CDR1 MNHEY and CDR2 SMNVEV (reference sequence). The V end was cut by 4 bases, the J end by 2 bases, with 9 bases between. CDR3 in amino acids: CASSWDATYEQYF. CDR3 sequence (DNA): TGTGCCAGCAGTTGGGACGCCACCTACGAGCAGTACTTC.

The gene calls are TRBV7-9 and TRBJ2-7; D possibly corresponds to TRBD1 (6 bases). The germline CDR1 and CDR2 sequences are SEHNR and FQNEAQ (reference sequence). The CDR3 is 14 residues long. V was trimmed by 1 base and J by 6 bases, leaving 13 bases between them. CDR3 region: CASSLGHTGSEQYF. DNA for the CDR3: TGTGCCAGCAGCTTAGGGCACACAGGGAGCGAGCAGTACTTC. Filled out from reference TRBV7-9 and TRBJ2-7, the complete variable domain reads DTGVSQNPRHKITKRGQNVTFRCDPISEHNRLYWYRQTLGQGPEFLTYFQNEAQLEKSRLLSDRFSAERPKGSFSTLEIQRTEQGDSAMYLCASSLGHTGSEQYFGPGTRLTVT.

This clone has more than one count but fewer than ten. DNA for the CDR3: TGTGCCAGCAGTTACGTCGGGACTAGCTCCTACAATGAGCAGTTCTTC. The encoded protein is CASSYVGTSSYNEQFF. The V and J genes are TRBV6-5 and TRBJ2-1, with 8 bases identical to TRBD2. V lost 2 bases to trimming and J lost 0 bases; unmatched junction nucleotides: 3. This CDR3 comprises 16 residues. Germline values: CDR1 MNHEY, CDR2 SVGAGI.

This chain links TRBV11-2 with TRBJ2-7, with D maybe TRBD2 (5 bases). The germline V gene has CDR1 SGHAT and CDR2 FQNNGV. Trimming removed 4 bases from V and 4 bases from J, with 17 bases in between. This CDR3 contains 15 residues. The CDR3 region is CASSSLDFMGYEQYF. The CDR3 bases are TGTGCCAGCAGCTCACTAGACTTTATGGGGTACGAGCAGTACTTC.

The chain combines TRBV16 with TRBJ1-1; 7 bases align to TRBD1. J lost 2 bases, V lost 3 bases, and 15 bases had no gene match. The CDR3 covers 18 residues. Germline V gene data show CDR1 as KGHSY and CDR2 as FQNENV. CDR3 loop: CASSQLIGGVITNTEAFF. CDR3 DNA sequence: TGTGCCAGCAGCCAGCTGATAGGGGGCGTAATTACAAACACTGAAGCTTTCTTT.

Only a few counts were recorded for this clone. The CDR3 sequence is CASSISAGESYEQYF. The CDR3 nucleotides read TGTGCCAGTAGTATTTCAGCGGGAGAGAGCTACGAGCAGTACTTC. This rearrangement joins TRBV19 to TRBJ2-7, with 8 positions matching TRBD2. CDR3 length: 15 amino acids. Trimming removed 3 bases from V and 3 bases from J; junction bases left unmatched: 7. Per the germline V gene, CDR1 is LNHDA and CDR2 is SQIVND (reference sequence).